This T cell receptor (beta chain) emerged from a study of blood T cells in healthy people across ages. Looked up from germline, CDR1 is SNHLY and CDR2 is FYNNEI. The CDR3 runs to 13 residues. Trimming cost V 6 bases and J 5 bases, with 11 bases left between them. For the second PCR, which ran for 7 to 11 cycles, a sample-barcoded 5' primer and a J-beta primer mix were used. TCRdb fed the 5' RACE reads into MiXCR, producing one record per CDR3 protein. The sample gives over a million distinct CDR3 sequences, roughly 59% of which show up once; roughly 6.3% is in the top ten. This chain uses TRBV2 with TRBJ1-5; maybe TRBD1 (6 bases). The sequenced material came from blood. The receptor was derived from a man younger than 30 in good health. This CDR3 is CASRGTTHQPQHF. The CDR3 bases are TGTGCCAGCAGAGGGACAACCCATCAGCCCCAGCATTTT. The full variable domain, completed using reference TRBV2 and TRBJ1-5, is EPEVTQTPSHQVTQMGQEVILRCVPISNHLYFYWYRQILGQKVEFLVSFYNNEISEKSEIFDDQFSVERPDGSNFTLKIRSTKLEDSAMYFCASRGTTHQPQHFGDGTRLSIL.